This T cell receptor (beta chain) appears in the sequencing data of a study of shared clonotypes between healthy human individuals. Overall study context: Per donor, three plates held CD4 naive cells, three held CD4 memory, two held CD8 naive and one held CD8 memory.

The ends lost 6 bases at V and 5 bases at J; junction bases unmatched: 6. Germline V lookup: CDR1 MGHRA, CDR2 YSYEKL. This CDR3 contains 15 residues. On this clone: Antigen unknown.

This table comes from immunoSEQ multiplex PCR, and its TCRdb copy is limited to in-frame clones, with some not included. The sample has approximately 1.5 million clones, approximately 98% seen once; the top ten hold less than 0.55%. Overall study findings and caveats: Clonotype sharing among donors, it was expected, would be affected by sequencing depth. Between a handful of donors, naive CD4 clonotypes were shared at a level of approximately 5%. As a rule, naive subsets had a larger estimated richness than memory subsets.

The material sequenced was naive CD4+ T cells sorted from blood. This sample's subset: CD45RA+ positively selected. The chain is built from TRBV4-1 and TRBJ2-7; 14 bases are a match to TRBD2. This TCR came from a young man in good health. The CDR3 loop reads CASRPTSGRVDEQYF. CDR3 DNA: TGCGCCAGCAGACCGACTAGCGGGAGGGTAGACGAGCAGTACTTC.